The next 14 T cell receptor beta chains were all read from a single sample in a study of PD-1 blockade in mismatch repair-deficient tumors. Clones were sequenced by immunoSEQ multiplex PCR, and TCRdb holds only the in-frame ones, with some missing. Here the sample spans about 63,000 clones, about 91% being singletons. The material sequenced was peripheral blood, taken 52 weeks after starting pembrolizumab. All receptors come from an adult with mismatch repair-deficient cancer.

The rearrangement links TRBV18 to TRBJ2-3; D is unresolved. The CDR3 covers 16 residues. Germline V gene sequence: CDR1 KGHSH, CDR2 LQKENI. The V and J ends lost 3 bases and 4 bases respectively, with 17 bases between them. The CDR3 bases are TGTGCCAGCTCACCCAGTGTGGCGGAGTTAGCAGATACGCAGTATTTT. Encoded protein: CASSPSVAELADTQYF.

This clone has just one count. The chain recombines TRBV2 with TRBJ2-2, with 12 positions matching TRBD2. Germline CDR1 is SNHLY and CDR2 is FYNNEI. The CDR3 totals 15 residues. After removal of 3 bases from V and 5 bases from J, the junction contained 1 base not matched to a gene. Here the CDR3 DNA reads TGTGCCAGCAGTGATACTAGCGGGAGGACCGGGGAGCTGTTTTTT. The encoded protein is CASSDTSGRTGELFF.

The chain employs TRBV10-3 and TRBJ2-5; D possibly matches TRBD1 or TRBD2 (6 bases each). CDR3 length: 13 amino acids. CDR1 and CDR2 (germline): ENHRY, SYGVKD. V lost 4 bases to trimming and J lost 3 bases, with 9 bases between them. The CDR3 spells CAISGRGEETQYF. The CDR3 region has the DNA TGTGCCATCAGTGGAAGGGGGGAAGAGACCCAGTACTTC.

This chain links TRBV5-1 with TRBJ2-7; TRBD1 agrees at 9 bases. Looked up from germline, CDR1 is SGHRS and CDR2 is YFSETQ. This CDR3 has 14 residues. Trimming cost V 3 bases and J 3 bases; bases outside gene matches: 4. The CDR3 DNA reads TGCGCCAGCAGCTCGGGGACAGGGAGCTACGAGCAGTACTTC. Translated, it gives CASSSGTGSYEQYF.

This clone was counted once. The chain's CDR3 is CASSLATERAKNIQYF. The CDR3 DNA is TGTGCCAGTAGTTTGGCAACCGAGCGGGCCAAAAACATTCAGTACTTC. The chain is built from TRBV19 and TRBJ2-4, with D possibly matching TRBD2 (5 bases). Trimming took 5 bases from V and 1 from J, leaving 15 bases between them. The CDR3 length is 16 residues. Germline CDR1 reads LNHDA; CDR2 reads SQIVND (reference sequence).

This chain joins TRBV30 and TRBJ2-7; 8 bases align to TRBD2. This CDR3 comprises 18 residues. Losses at the gene ends were 0 bases for V and 2 bases for J; bases not matched to a gene: 15. Germline assignment: CDR1 GTSNPN and CDR2 SVGIG (reference sequence). Here the CDR3 DNA reads TGTGCCTGGAGTGTCCTTAGCGGGAAAGTTGGGGGAACCTACGAGCAGTACTTC. Amino acids: CAWSVLSGKVGGTYEQYF.

The V gene is TRBV9, the J gene TRBJ2-1, with a weak D call TRBD1 (6 bases). This CDR3 has 17 amino acids. Trimming left V 0 bases short and J 0 bases short, with 13 bases between. Germline lookup yields CDR1 SGDLS and CDR2 YYNGEE. DNA for the CDR3: TGTGCCAGCAGCGTAGCCCTATCAGGGGCCTCCTACAATGAGCAGTTCTTC. It is translated as CASSVALSGASYNEQFF.

The chain has TRBV5-4 and TRBJ2-7; D uncertain. The length of the CDR3 is 14 residues. V shed 0 bases and J shed 1 base, with 8 bases lying between them. Looked up from germline, CDR1 is SGHNT and CDR2 is YYREEE (reference sequence). The DNA of the CDR3 is TGTGCCAGCAGCTTGGCTTTGGGTTCCTACGAGCAGTACTTC. The encoded protein is CASSLALGSYEQYF.

The V gene is TRBV13, the J gene TRBJ2-7; no clear D gene. The V end lost 3 bases, the J end lost 3 bases, and 12 bases lay between the germline ends. Germline-derived CDR1 and CDR2 are PRHDT and FYEKMQ (reference sequence). CDR3 size: 14 residues. Here the CDR3 reads CASSFTIRSYEQYF. CDR3 sequence (DNA): TGTGCCAGCAGCTTTACCATCAGGAGCTACGAGCAGTACTTC. Complete variable domain (other parts from reference TRBV13 and TRBJ2-7): AAGVIQSPRHLIKEKRETATLKCYPIPRHDTVYWYQQGPGQDPQFLISFYEKMQSDKGSIPDRFSAQQFSDYHSELNMSSLELGDSALYFCASSFTIRSYEQYFGPGTRLTVT.

The chain uses TRBV4-1 and TRBJ2-1; 10 bases are a match to TRBD2. V was clipped by 3 bases and J by 0 bases; unmatched bases: 5. Per germline, CDR1 MGHRA and CDR2 YSYEKL. The CDR3 is 17 amino acids. The CDR3 is CASSQRTSGSSYNEQFF. CDR3 bases: TGCGCCAGCAGCCAGAGGACTAGCGGCAGCTCCTACAATGAGCAGTTCTTC.

The V call is TRBV13, the J call TRBJ2-2; 8 bases match TRBD2. CDR3 length: 16 residues. Trimming removed 5 bases from V and 3 bases from J; junction bases left unmatched: 8. Per the germline V gene, CDR1 is PRHDT and CDR2 is FYEKMQ (reference sequence). The CDR3 nucleotides are TGTGCCAGCAGCCCCCCAGCTAGCGGGTACACCGGGGAGCTGTTTTTT. Its translation is CASSPPASGYTGELFF.

The chain carries TRBV6-5 and TRBJ2-7; a possible D gene is TRBD2 (5 bases). The V gene's germline CDR1 is MNHEY and CDR2 SVGAGI. The germline V and J ends were trimmed by 4 bases and 5 bases, with 15 bases remaining between them. CDR3 size: 14 residues. The DNA for the CDR3 is TGTGCCAGCAGTTTTGGTGGGAGCGCCCACGAGCAGTACTTC. Its protein product is CASSFGGSAHEQYF.

This clone was observed once. This chain connects TRBV14 to TRBJ1-2; no clear D gene. Germline V gene lookup returns CDR1 SGHDN and CDR2 FVKESK. Trimming cost V 1 base and J 5 bases, with 17 bases left between them. The CDR3 spans 16 residues. CDR3 sequence reads: CASSQGSGYIPYGYTF. DNA of the CDR3: TGTGCCAGCAGCCAAGGATCGGGGTACATCCCATATGGCTACACCTTC.

This clone was detected only once. V gene TRBV7-9 combines with J gene TRBJ2-1, with D unresolved. Trimming removed 3 bases at V and 7 bases at J, with 4 bases between. There are 11 residues in the CDR3. The germline V gene has CDR1 SEHNR and CDR2 FQNEAQ (reference sequence). The CDR3 region has the DNA TGTGCCAGCAGCTTGATAAATGAGCAGTTCTTC. It codes for CASSLINEQFF.